Here is one TCR beta chain with its context. What it binds is unknown. This specimen comes from a study of vaccination and CD4 T cells after COVID-19. Study summary: Every participant had a vaccine, which was either BNT162b2 or mRNA-1273, given in two doses. Sampling post-COVID took place a median about 95 days after diagnosis (range 35 to 161).

V gave up 4 bases and J gave up 8 bases; unmatched junction bases: 3. The V gene's germline CDR1 is MNHNS and CDR2 SASEGT. The CDR3 consists of 12 residues. The treatment here: roughly ten-day PBMC culture with coronavirus spike peptide pools or control peptides (ViraFEST assay). Wells that each held a few million PBMCs were cultured with roughly 9.8 IU/ml IL-2 and about 10 ug/ml peptide pools. A half-volume replacement of the medium with fresh IL-2 medium was performed on days 3 and 7. Sequenced with the Oncomine TCR Beta short-read assay was DNA taken from cultured CD4+ T cells. A single record per CDR3 protein comes from TCRdb applying MiXCR to the PCR reads. Of over 14,000 distinct CDR3 sequences in the sample, around 48% were seen once.

This sequence joins TRBV6-1 and TRBJ1-1, with 8 nucleotides matching TRBD1. The sample taken for sequencing was CD4+ T cells from blood, cultured in vitro. This clonotype originated in a human donor who had recovered from COVID-19. The CDR3 sequence is CASSGPGGEAFF. CDR3 coding DNA: TGTGCCAGCAGTGGACCAGGGGGCGAAGCTTTCTTT.